The clone carrying this T cell receptor beta chain was counted a few times. Germline V gene data show CDR1 as LNHDA and CDR2 as SQIVND (reference sequence). Germline trimming cut 7 bases from V and 2 bases from J; bases unmatched to any gene: 11. The CDR3 consists of 16 residues. The record originates from a study of neoadjuvant anti-PD-1 for oral cavity cancer. TCRdb keeps only in-frame clones here, not all; method: immunoSEQ multiplex PCR. Seen here are about 14,000 clones, approximately 35% observed once, and the top ten hold just under 40%. The time point was: after neoadjuvant nivolumab, at surgical resection.

This TCR was sampled from a person between 40 and 79 years old with oral cavity squamous cell carcinoma. The chain joins TRBV19 to TRBJ1-5, with 7 bases that match TRBD1. This material consisted of tumor tissue, taken after nivolumab (anti-PD-1) treatment. CDR3 residues: CASTRDSGSGNQPQHF. The CDR3, as DNA: TGTGCCAGTACCCGGGACAGCGGTTCTGGCAATCAGCCCCAGCATTTT.